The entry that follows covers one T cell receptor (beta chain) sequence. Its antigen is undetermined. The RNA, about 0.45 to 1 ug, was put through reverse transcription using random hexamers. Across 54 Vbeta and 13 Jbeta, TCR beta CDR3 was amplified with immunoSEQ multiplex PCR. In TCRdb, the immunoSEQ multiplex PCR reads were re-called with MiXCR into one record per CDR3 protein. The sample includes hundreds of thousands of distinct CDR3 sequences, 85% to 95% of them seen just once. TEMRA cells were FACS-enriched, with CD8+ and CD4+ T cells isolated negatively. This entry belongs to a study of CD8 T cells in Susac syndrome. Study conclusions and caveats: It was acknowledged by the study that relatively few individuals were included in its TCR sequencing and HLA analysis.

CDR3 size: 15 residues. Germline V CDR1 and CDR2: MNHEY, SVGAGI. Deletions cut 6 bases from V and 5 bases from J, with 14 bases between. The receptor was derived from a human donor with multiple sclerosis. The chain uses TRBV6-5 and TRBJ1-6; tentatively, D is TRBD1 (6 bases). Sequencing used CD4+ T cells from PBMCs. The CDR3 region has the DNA TGTGCCAGCAGAGCCGGGACACAAGATAATTCACCCCTCCACTTT. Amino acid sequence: CASRAGTQDNSPLHF.